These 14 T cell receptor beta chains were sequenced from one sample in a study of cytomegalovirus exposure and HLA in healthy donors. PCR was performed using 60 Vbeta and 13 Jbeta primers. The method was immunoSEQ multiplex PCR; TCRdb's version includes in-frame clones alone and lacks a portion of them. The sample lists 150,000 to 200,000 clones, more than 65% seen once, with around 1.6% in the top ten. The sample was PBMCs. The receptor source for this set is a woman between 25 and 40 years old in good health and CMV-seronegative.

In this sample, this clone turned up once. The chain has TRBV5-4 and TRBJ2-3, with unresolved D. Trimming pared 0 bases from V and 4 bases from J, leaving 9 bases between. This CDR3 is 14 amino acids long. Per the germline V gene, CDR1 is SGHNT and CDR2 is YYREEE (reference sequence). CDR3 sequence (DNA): TGTGCCAGCAGCTTGGCCAGTACCGCAGATACGCAGTATTTT. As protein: CASSLASTADTQYF.

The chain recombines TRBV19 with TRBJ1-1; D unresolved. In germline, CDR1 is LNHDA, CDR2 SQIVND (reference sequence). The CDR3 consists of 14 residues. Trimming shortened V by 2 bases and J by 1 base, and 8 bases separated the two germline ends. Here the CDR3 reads CASSIQRRNTEAFF. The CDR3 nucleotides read TGTGCCAGTAGTATACAGCGAAGGAACACTGAAGCTTTCTTT.

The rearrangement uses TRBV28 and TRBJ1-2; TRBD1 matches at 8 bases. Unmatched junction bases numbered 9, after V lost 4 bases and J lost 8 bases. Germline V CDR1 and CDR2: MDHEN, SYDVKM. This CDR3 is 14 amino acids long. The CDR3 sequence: CASSSRGLVGGYTF. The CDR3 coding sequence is TGTGCCAGCAGTTCCAGGGGGCTAGTTGGCGGCTACACCTTC.

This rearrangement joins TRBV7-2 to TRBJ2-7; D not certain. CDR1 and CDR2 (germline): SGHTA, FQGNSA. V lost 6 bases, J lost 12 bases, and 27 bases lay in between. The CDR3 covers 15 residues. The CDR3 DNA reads TGTGCCAGCAGGTTTCAAGATGTGGCCGCGGCGGCAGCGTACTTC. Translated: CASRFQDVAAAAAYF.

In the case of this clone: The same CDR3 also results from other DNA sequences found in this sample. The DNA for the CDR3 is TGTGCCAGCAGCGTAGATAGGGGGGGCTACGAGCAGTACTTC. Encoded protein: CASSVDRGGYEQYF. The gene calls are TRBV9 and TRBJ2-7; tentative D call: TRBD2 (7 bases). V lost 0 bases to trimming and J lost 3 bases, with 10 bases between them. The CDR3 contains 14 residues. Germline V gene data show CDR1 as SGDLS and CDR2 as YYNGEE. Full variable domain (remainder filled in from reference TRBV9 and TRBJ2-7): DSGVTQTPKHLITATGQRVTLRCSPRSGDLSVYWYQQSLDQGLQFLIQYYNGEERAKGNILERFSAQQFPDLHSELNLSSLELGDSALYFCASSVDRGGYEQYFGPGTRLTVT.

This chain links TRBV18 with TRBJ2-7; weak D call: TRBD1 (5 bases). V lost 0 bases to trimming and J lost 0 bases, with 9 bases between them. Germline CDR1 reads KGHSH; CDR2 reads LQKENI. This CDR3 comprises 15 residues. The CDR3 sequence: CASSPPGALSYEQYF. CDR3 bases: TGTGCCAGCTCACCACCAGGGGCCCTCTCCTACGAGCAGTACTTC.

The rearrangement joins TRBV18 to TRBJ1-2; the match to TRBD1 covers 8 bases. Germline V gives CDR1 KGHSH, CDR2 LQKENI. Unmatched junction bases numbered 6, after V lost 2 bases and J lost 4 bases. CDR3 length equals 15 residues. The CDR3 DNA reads TGTGCCAGCTCACCAGAGGGACAGGTCCTCTATGGCTACACCTTC. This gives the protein CASSPEGQVLYGYTF.

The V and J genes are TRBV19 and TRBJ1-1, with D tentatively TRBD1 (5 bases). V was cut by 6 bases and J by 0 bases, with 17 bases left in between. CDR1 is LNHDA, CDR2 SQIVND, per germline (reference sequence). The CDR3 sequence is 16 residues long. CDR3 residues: CASRPKGPLLNTEAFF. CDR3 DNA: TGTGCCAGTAGGCCGAAGGGGCCTCTTTTGAACACTGAAGCTTTCTTT.

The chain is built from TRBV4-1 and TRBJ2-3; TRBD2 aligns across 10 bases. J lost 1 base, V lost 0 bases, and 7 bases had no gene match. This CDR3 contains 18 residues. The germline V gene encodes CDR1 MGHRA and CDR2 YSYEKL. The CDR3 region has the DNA TGCGCCAGCAGCCAAGAGAATCTAAGCGGGAGGGGCACAGATACGCAGTATTTT. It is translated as CASSQENLSGRGTDTQYF.

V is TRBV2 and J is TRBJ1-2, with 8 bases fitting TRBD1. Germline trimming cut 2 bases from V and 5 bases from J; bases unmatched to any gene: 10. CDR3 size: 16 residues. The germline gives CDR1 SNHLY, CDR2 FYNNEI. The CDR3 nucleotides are TGTGCCAGCAGTGAACCCCTGGACAGGGTGGTGTATGGCTACACCTTC. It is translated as CASSEPLDRVVYGYTF.

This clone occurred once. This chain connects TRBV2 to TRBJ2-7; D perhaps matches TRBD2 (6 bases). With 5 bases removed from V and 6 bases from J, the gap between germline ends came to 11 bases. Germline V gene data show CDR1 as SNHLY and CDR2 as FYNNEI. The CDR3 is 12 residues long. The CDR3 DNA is TGTGCCAGCAGTTGGACGGGGGTCGAGCAGTACTTC. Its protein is CASSWTGVEQYF.

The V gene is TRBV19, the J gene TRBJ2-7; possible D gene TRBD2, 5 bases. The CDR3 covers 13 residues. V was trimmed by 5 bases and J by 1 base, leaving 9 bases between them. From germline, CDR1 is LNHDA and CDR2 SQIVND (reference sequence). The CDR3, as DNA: TGTGCCAGTAGTGCCGGGGTGTCCTACGAGCAGTACTTC. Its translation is CASSAGVSYEQYF.

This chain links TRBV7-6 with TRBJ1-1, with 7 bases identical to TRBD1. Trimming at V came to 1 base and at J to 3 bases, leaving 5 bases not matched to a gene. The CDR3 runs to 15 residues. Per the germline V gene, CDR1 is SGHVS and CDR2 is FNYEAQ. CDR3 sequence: CASSLGPGQYTEAFF. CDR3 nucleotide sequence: TGTGCCAGCAGCTTAGGTCCGGGACAGTACACTGAAGCTTTCTTT.

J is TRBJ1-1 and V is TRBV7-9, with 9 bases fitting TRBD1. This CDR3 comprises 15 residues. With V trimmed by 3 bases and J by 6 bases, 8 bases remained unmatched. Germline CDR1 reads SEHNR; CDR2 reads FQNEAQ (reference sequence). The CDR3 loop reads CASSFPPDRGPEAFF. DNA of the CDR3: TGTGCCAGCAGCTTTCCTCCGGACAGGGGTCCTGAAGCTTTCTTT.